This entry lists 15 T cell receptor beta chains sequenced from one sample in a study of T cell responses to AZD1222 COVID-19 vaccine. Measured with immunoSEQ multiplex PCR; TCRdb has only the in-frame clones, and not every one. The sample comprises 95,000 to 150,000 clones, 85% to 90% of which are singletons, and 3.5% to 5% rests with the top ten. This material consisted of peripheral blood, taken on day 0 of AZD1222 vaccination. These receptors were obtained from an adult in good health.

V usage is TRBV6-4 and J usage is TRBJ1-5, with TRBD1 matching 8 bases. The CDR3 loop spans 15 amino acids. The V segment lost 4 bases and the J segment 6 bases; nucleotides outside the gene matches: 8. Germline loops: CDR1 MRHNA, CDR2 SNTAGT. DNA of the CDR3: TGTGCCAGCAGTGCCCCGGACAGGGCAGGTCAGCCCCAGCATTTT. It yields the protein CASSAPDRAGQPQHF.

The rearrangement uses TRBV3-1 (or the pseudogene TRBV3-2) and TRBJ2-5, with unresolved D. The germline CDR1 and CDR2 sequences are LGHDT and YNNKEL (reference sequence). Between the trimmed V and J ends, which lost 5 bases and 5 bases, there was a span of 12 bases. The CDR3 loop spans 13 amino acids. For the CDR3, the DNA is TGTGCCAGCAGCACCGTCCGTTGGGAGACCCAGTACTTC. It is translated as CASSTVRWETQYF.

The rearrangement uses TRBV15 and TRBJ2-7; D call uncertain. Trimming pared 0 bases from V and 5 bases from J, leaving 8 bases between. The germline CDR1 and CDR2 sequences are LNHNV and YYDKDF (reference sequence). There are 13 residues in the CDR3. The CDR3 sequence: CATSRDLGNEQYF. The CDR3 DNA follows: TGTGCCACCAGCAGAGATCTGGGGAACGAGCAGTACTTC.

The chain carries TRBV5-5 and TRBJ2-1, with D uncertain. Trimming cost V 0 bases and J 7 bases, with 5 bases left between them. CDR3 length: 12 amino acids. Germline CDR1 and CDR2: SGHKS and YYEKEE (reference sequence). The CDR3 spells CASSLAGNEQFF. The CDR3 nucleotides are TGTGCCAGCAGCTTGGCTGGGAATGAGCAGTTCTTC.

The chain is built from TRBV7-9 and TRBJ1-2; 7 nucleotides line up with TRBD1. The CDR3 is 15 amino acids. Trimming took 5 bases from V and 0 from J; bases not matched to a gene: 6. Germline CDR1 reads SEHNR; CDR2 reads FQNEAQ (reference sequence). CDR3 in DNA: TGTGCCAGCAGCCCCCGGGACAGTTCTAACTATGGCTACACCTTC. It is translated as CASSPRDSSNYGYTF. The full variable domain, its missing parts supplied by reference TRBV7-9 and TRBJ1-2, is DTGVSQNPRHKITKRGQNVTFRCDPISEHNRLYWYRQTLGQGPEFLTYFQNEAQLEKSRLLSDRFSAERPKGSFSTLEIQRTEQGDSAMYLCASSPRDSSNYGYTFGSGTRLTVV.

The CDR3 loop reads CASSHEGADTEAFF. The CDR3 nucleotides are TGTGCCAGCAGCCACGAGGGGGCGGACACTGAAGCTTTCTTT. The chain carries TRBV4-2 and TRBJ1-1, with 7 bases fitting TRBD1. CDR3 length: 14 amino acids. Germline CDR1 and CDR2: LGHNA and YNFKEQ. V dropped 3 bases and J dropped 3; count of bases not matched to a gene: 4.

The V and J genes are TRBV30 and TRBJ1-2, with a tentative D call TRBD1 (5 bases). The V end was cut by 6 bases, the J end by 3 bases, with 8 bases between. This CDR3 has 11 residues. Germline CDR1 GTSNPN, CDR2 SVGIG (reference sequence). The CDR3 loop is CACGHYYGYTF. CDR3 bases: TGTGCCTGCGGACACTACTATGGCTACACCTTC.

The V call is TRBV6-2 or TRBV6-3, the J call TRBJ1-2; possibly TRBD1 for D (5 bases). Germline CDR1 and CDR2: MNHEY and SVGEGT. V was clipped by 5 bases and J by 5 bases, with 9 bases between them. This CDR3 has 12 amino acids. The DNA of the CDR3 is TGTGCCAGCAGTCCCGGGGGTTATGGCTACACCTTC. This codes for CASSPGGYGYTF.

The J gene is TRBJ1-5, the V gene TRBV6-5, with D perhaps matching TRBD1 (6 bases). Germline lookup yields CDR1 MNHEY and CDR2 SVGAGI. The CDR3 length is 13 residues. V lost 6 bases and J 2 bases, leaving 8 bases between the germline ends. The CDR3 DNA is TGTGCCAGCAGGGGACAAGGCAATCAGCCCCAGCATTTT. Protein product: CASRGQGNQPQHF.

This rearrangement joins TRBV13 to TRBJ2-7; D remains unclear. With 0 bases removed from V and 3 bases from J, the gap between germline ends came to 0 bases. CDR1 and CDR2 (germline): PRHDT, FYEKMQ (reference sequence). CDR3 length: 11 amino acids. CDR3 sequence: CASSLGYEQYF. The CDR3 DNA follows: TGTGCCAGCAGCTTAGGCTACGAGCAGTACTTC. Full variable domain (outside the CDR3, taken from reference TRBV13 and TRBJ2-7): AAGVIQSPRHLIKEKRETATLKCYPIPRHDTVYWYQQGPGQDPQFLISFYEKMQSDKGSIPDRFSAQQFSDYHSELNMSSLELGDSALYFCASSLGYEQYFGPGTRLTVT.

This chain connects TRBV3-1 (or the pseudogene TRBV3-2) to TRBJ1-6; the D gene is possibly TRBD1 (5 bases). The CDR3 runs 15 residues. Germline V gene data show CDR1 as LGHDT and CDR2 as YNNKEL (reference sequence). V gave up 1 base and J gave up 8 bases, with 12 bases separating them. CDR3 sequence (DNA): TGTGCCAGCAGCCAAGGCATCGAGGGGCATTCACCCCTCCACTTT. It codes for CASSQGIEGHSPLHF.

The chain employs TRBV5-1 and TRBJ1-5; no definite D call. The CDR3 spans 13 residues. Trimming left V 4 bases short and J 5 bases short, with 10 bases between. Germline V gene data show CDR1 as SGHRS and CDR2 as YFSETQ. The CDR3 nucleotides read TGCGCCAGCAGCCCCCGTGGGGATCAGCCCCAGCATTTT. Its protein product is CASSPRGDQPQHF.

The chain links TRBV28 to TRBJ2-7; D possibly corresponds to TRBD2 (5 bases). Per germline, CDR1 MDHEN and CDR2 SYDVKM. V was trimmed by 10 bases and J by 7 bases, leaving 29 bases between them. The CDR3 contains 16 residues. Written as DNA, the CDR3 is TGTGCCACGTCCCAACCCACCCGGGCTACATCGGGGGAGCAGTACTTC. Translating gives CATSQPTRATSGEQYF.

This clone was observed once. The rearrangement joins TRBV2 to TRBJ1-1; weak D call: TRBD1 (5 bases). Trimming stripped 5 bases from V and 1 base from J, with 14 bases between. This CDR3 contains 15 residues. Per the germline V gene, CDR1 is SNHLY and CDR2 is FYNNEI. The CDR3 bases are TGTGCCAGCAGTCGGGGACCACAGAGGAACACTGAAGCTTTCTTT. Encoded protein: CASSRGPQRNTEAFF. The variable domain in full, completed from reference TRBV2 and TRBJ1-1, reads EPEVTQTPSHQVTQMGQEVILRCVPISNHLYFYWYRQILGQKVEFLVSFYNNEISEKSEIFDDQFSVERPDGSNFTLKIRSTKLEDSAMYFCASSRGPQRNTEAFFGQGTRLTVV.

The J gene is TRBJ1-3, the V gene TRBV14; TRBD1 is a possible D gene (5 bases). Per germline, CDR1 SGHDN and CDR2 FVKESK. The CDR3 is 14 residues long. Trimming pared 0 bases from V and 7 bases from J, leaving 10 bases between. Here the CDR3 reads CASSQEIWGNTIYF. The CDR3 coding sequence is TGTGCCAGCAGCCAAGAAATATGGGGGAACACCATATATTTT.